This T cell receptor (beta chain) is from a study of shared clonotypes between healthy human individuals. Looking at the study overall: CD8 memory received one plate per donor, CD8 naive two, CD4 memory three and CD4 naive three.

CDR1 is MDHEN, CDR2 SYDVKM, per germline. V was cut by 4 bases and J by 6 bases, with 12 bases left in between. This CDR3 comprises 13 residues. Overall study results and limits: The donor pool, a small one, limited the genetic and exposure-history diversity represented.

Donors comprised only Caucasian adults living in Nashville, Tennessee. A CD45RA-negative memory subset and a CD45RA+ naive subset were separated from the CD4+ cells. As concerns this clone: Its cognate antigen is unknown.

Profiling relied on immunoSEQ multiplex PCR, and the TCRdb table lists in-frame clones only, not all of them. The sample lists 1.4 million to 1.5 million clones; over 95% were seen once. The sample taken for sequencing was naive CD4+ T cells sorted from blood. Subset defined: CD45RA+ positively selected. The receptor's source is a man aged 25 to 40 in good health. The V call is TRBV28, the J call TRBJ1-1; D is ambiguous. This chain's CDR3 is CASSSPGWAEAFF. DNA for the CDR3: TGTGCCAGCAGTTCTCCCGGGTGGGCTGAAGCTTTCTTT.